Below are 15 T cell receptor beta chains sequenced from a single sample in a study of blood T cell repertoires in COVID-19. Profiled with immunoSEQ multiplex PCR; TCRdb holds only in-frame clones, not every one. The sample includes 270,000 or so clones, around 90% of them seen just once. Sequenced material: peripheral blood. The origin of the receptors is a woman aged 55-75 years with COVID-19, enrolled during active disease.

This clone was seen a handful of times. The CDR3 loop is CASSLAGTSGGTDTQYF. The CDR3 DNA is TGTGCCAGCAGCTTAGCGGGGACTAGCGGGGGAACAGATACGCAGTATTTT. This sequence joins TRBV7-6 and TRBJ2-3; 14 nucleotides match TRBD2. Unmatched junction bases numbered 2, after V lost 0 bases and J lost 3 bases. This CDR3 region has 17 residues. CDR1 is SGHVS, CDR2 FNYEAQ, per germline. The full variable domain, rest sourced from reference TRBV7-6 and TRBJ2-3, is GAGVSQSPRYKVTKRGQDVALRCDPISGHVSLYWYRQALGQGPEFLTYFNYEAQQDKSGLPNDRFSAERPEGSISTLTIQRTEQRDSAMYRCASSLAGTSGGTDTQYFGPGTRLTVL.

Of note for this clone: Other nucleotide sequences in the sample specify the same CDR3. The chain links TRBV9 to TRBJ1-1; 8 nucleotides agree with TRBD1. Trimming took 0 bases from V and 3 from J; bases not matched to a gene: 4. This CDR3 comprises 15 residues. Germline values: CDR1 SGDLS, CDR2 YYNGEE. For the CDR3, the DNA is TGTGCCAGCAGCGTAGTTGGACAGGGTGACACTGAAGCTTTCTTT. This translates into CASSVVGQGDTEAFF.

The V gene is TRBV14, the J gene TRBJ2-1; 7 bases agree with TRBD1. Trimming removed 3 bases from V and 4 bases from J; junction bases left unmatched: 3. The germline V gene encodes CDR1 SGHDN and CDR2 FVKESK. The CDR3 contains 14 residues. The CDR3 spells CASSQTGRYNEQFF. CDR3 nucleotide sequence: TGTGCCAGCAGCCAGACAGGGCGGTACAATGAGCAGTTCTTC.

The V call is TRBV10-3, the J call TRBJ1-3; 9 nucleotides agree with TRBD1. Germline lookup yields CDR1 ENHRY and CDR2 SYGVKD. The CDR3 contains 15 residues. V shed 2 bases, J shed 5 bases, and the junction held 4 bases outside the gene matches. This CDR3 reads CAISETGQGRNTIYF. CDR3 bases: TGTGCCATCAGTGAGACGGGACAGGGACGAAACACCATATATTTT.

This clone was detected only once. The rearrangement links TRBV6-2 or TRBV6-3 to TRBJ2-1; D is perhaps TRBD2 (6 bases). Trimming stripped 6 bases from V and 12 bases from J, with 18 bases between. Germline V gene sequence: CDR1 MNHEY, CDR2 SVGEGT. The CDR3 spans 13 residues. In DNA form, the CDR3 reads TGTGCCAGCAGCTGGGACTCCGCCGTCCGGCAGTTCTTC. Protein product: CASSWDSAVRQFF.

Notes on this clone: The sample carries other DNA sequences with the same CDR3. The chain is built from TRBV19 and TRBJ1-2; D might be TRBD1 (6 bases). Trimming cost V 2 bases and J 4 bases, with 8 bases left between them. This CDR3 is built from 13 residues. The germline V gene has CDR1 LNHDA and CDR2 SQIVND (reference sequence). For the CDR3, the DNA is TGTGCCAGTAGTATACAGGGGCTCTATGGCTACACCTTC. It translates to CASSIQGLYGYTF. The full variable domain, with the rest looked up from reference TRBV19 and TRBJ1-2, is DGGITQSPKYLFRKEGQNVTLSCEQNLNHDAMYWYRQDPGQGLRLIYYSQIVNDFQKGDIAEGYSVSREKKESFPLTVTSAQKNPTAFYLCASSIQGLYGYTFGSGTRLTVV.

The rearrangement uses TRBV27 and TRBJ1-1; TRBD1 aligns across 8 bases. Trimming took 4 bases from V and 5 from J; bases not matched to a gene: 3. The CDR3 contains 13 residues. CDR1 MNHEY and CDR2 SMNVEV come from the germline V gene (reference sequence). The CDR3, as DNA: TGTGCCAGCAGTTCCAGGGGGCAGACTGAAGCTTTCTTT. This codes for CASSSRGQTEAFF.

The rearrangement joins TRBV18 to TRBJ1-5, with TRBD1 identical over 8 bases. Trimming cost V 3 bases and J 3 bases; bases outside gene matches: 4. Germline V lookup: CDR1 KGHSH, CDR2 LQKENI. This CDR3 spans 15 amino acids. CDR3 amino acids: CASSPDRVVNQPQHF. The CDR3 bases are TGTGCCAGCTCACCGGACAGGGTGGTCAATCAGCCCCAGCATTTT.

The chain has TRBV6-2 or TRBV6-3 and TRBJ1-6; a possible D gene is TRBD1 (6 bases). V lost 0 bases and J lost 9, with 9 bases in between. The CDR3 sequence is 14 residues long. Germline V gene data show CDR1 as MNHEY and CDR2 as SVGEGT. CDR3 amino acids: CASSYSTDSSPLHF. The CDR3 DNA reads as TGTGCCAGCAGTTACTCGACGGACAGTTCACCCCTCCACTTT.

The V and J genes are TRBV27 and TRBJ1-4; weak D call: TRBD1 (6 bases). There are 14 residues in the CDR3. V was trimmed by 6 bases and J by 7 bases, leaving 15 bases between them. Germline lookup yields CDR1 MNHEY and CDR2 SMNVEV (reference sequence). Here the CDR3 DNA reads TGTGCCAGCAGCGACTCCGGGGACATTGAAAAACTGTTTTTT. This codes for CASSDSGDIEKLFF.

This sequence joins TRBV18 and TRBJ1-5; TRBD1 matches 8 bases. Germline CDR1 KGHSH, CDR2 LQKENI. Trimming at V came to 4 bases and at J to 2 bases, leaving 4 bases not matched to a gene. This CDR3 has 15 amino acids. This CDR3 reads CASSLMDRGNQPQHF. CDR3 nucleotide sequence: TGTGCCAGCTCACTGATGGACAGGGGCAATCAGCCCCAGCATTTT.

This sequence joins TRBV7-2 and TRBJ1-1, with D possibly matching TRBD1 (6 bases). The germline V gene encodes CDR1 SGHTA and CDR2 FQGNSA. Trimming pared 5 bases from V and 7 bases from J, leaving 17 bases between. The CDR3 is 14 amino acids. The CDR3 DNA sequence: TGTGCCAGCAGCCAACCCAACAGGGCAAGTGAAGCTTTCTTT. This translates into CASSQPNRASEAFF.

This chain connects TRBV6-5 to TRBJ1-2, with TRBD1 as a possible D gene (6 bases). The CDR3 totals 11 residues. Trimming pared 5 bases from V and 7 bases from J, leaving 8 bases between. CDR1 MNHEY and CDR2 SVGAGI come from the germline V gene. This CDR3 is CASSKGVGYTF. As DNA, the CDR3 is TGTGCCAGCAGTAAGGGGGTTGGCTACACCTTC.

The rearrangement links TRBV20-1 to TRBJ1-4; D not resolved. The CDR3 length is 14 residues. Per the germline V gene, CDR1 is DFQATT and CDR2 is SNEGSKA (reference sequence). V lost 3 bases and J lost 4, with 12 bases in between. The CDR3 region has the DNA TGCAGTGCTAGTACCCCGGGGATTAATGAAAAACTGTTTTTT. Translation gives CSASTPGINEKLFF.

The CDR3 loop is CAIGRRGDAYEQYF. The CDR3 DNA is TGTGCCATCGGTCGGCGGGGGGACGCCTACGAGCAGTACTTC. The rearrangement joins TRBV10-3 to TRBJ2-7, with 8 bases identical to TRBD2. The germline CDR1 and CDR2 sequences are ENHRY and SYGVKD. The V gene end was trimmed by 8 bases and the J gene end by 2 bases; junction bases not matched to a gene: 8. The length of the CDR3 is 14 residues.